This is a list of T cell receptor beta chains from one sample in a study of tumor-infiltrating lymphocytes in oesophageal squamous cell carcinoma. TCRdb independently ran MiXCR on the PCR reads; one entry per CDR3 protein. The table records around 15,000 distinct CDR3 sequences, around 46% of them present only once. The sequencing sample was made of esophageal tumor tissue. The receptors originated from a male donor with esophageal squamous cell carcinoma. CDR3s include the opening cysteine and the closing phenylalanine or tryptophan. The D gene is left open where the match is weak. Clone size is not always given. Where it is, it says once, few, many or a class for expanded clones.

v_call: TRBV7-2; j_call: TRBJ2-4; d_call: .; clone_size: .; cdr3_nt: TGTGCCAGCAGCTTTTATGTGGACGATTCACCCCTCCACTTC; cdr3_aa: CASSFYVDDSPLHF
v_call: TRBV7-2; j_call: TRBJ2-5; d_call: TRBD2; clone_size: .; cdr3_nt: TGTGCCAGCAGCTCCACAGCGGGGGGGCTCTCTGAGACCCAGTACTTC; cdr3_aa: CASSSTAGGLSETQYF
v_call: TRBV7-8; j_call: TRBJ2-1; d_call: .; clone_size: few; cdr3_nt: TGTGCCAGCAGCTTAGCCGGACCCAGGGAAGATGAGCAGTTCTTC; cdr3_aa: CASSLAGPREDEQFF
v_call: TRBV7-9; j_call: TRBJ2-5; d_call: .; clone_size: .; cdr3_nt: TGTGCCAGCAGCTTAGTTAGCTACCAAGAGACCCAGTACTTC; cdr3_aa: CASSLVSYQETQYF
v_call: TRBV28; j_call: TRBJ2-3; d_call: TRBD2; clone_size: many; cdr3_nt: TGTGCCGTGCCCCCGGCGGGAGTGGTGGCAGATACGCAGTATTTT; cdr3_aa: CAVPPAGVVADTQYF
v_call: TRBV12-3/TRBV12-4; j_call: TRBJ2-3; d_call: TRBD2; clone_size: .; cdr3_nt: TGTGCCAGCATTCCAGGACTAGCGGGGGGAGTAGATACGCAGTATTTT; cdr3_aa: CASIPGLAGGVDTQYF
v_call: TRBV5-1; j_call: TRBJ2-3; d_call: .; clone_size: many; cdr3_nt: TGCGCCAGCAAGGAGGGCCTTGATACGCAGTATTTT; cdr3_aa: CASKEGLDTQYF
v_call: TRBV6-2/TRBV6-3; j_call: TRBJ2-6; d_call: .; clone_size: .; cdr3_nt: TGTGCCAGCACCGGTCTTGGACAGTACCCTTCTGGGGCCAACGTCCTGACTTTC; cdr3_aa: CASTGLGQYPSGANVLTF
v_call: TRBV7-3; j_call: TRBJ2-1; d_call: .; clone_size: few; cdr3_nt: TGTGCCAGCAGCCCATCGGTTGTGAGCTCCTACAATGAGCAGTTCTTC; cdr3_aa: CASSPSVVSSYNEQFF
v_call: TRBV28; j_call: TRBJ1-2; d_call: .; clone_size: many; cdr3_nt: TGTGCCAGCAGCGATTCGTACGACTATGGCTACACCTTC; cdr3_aa: CASSDSYDYGYTF
v_call: TRBV6-6; j_call: TRBJ2-7; d_call: TRBD2; clone_size: .; cdr3_nt: TGTGCCAGCAGTCCTAGCGGGTTTCGGTACGAGCAGTACTTC; cdr3_aa: CASSPSGFRYEQYF
v_call: TRBV11-2; j_call: TRBJ1-4; d_call: .; clone_size: .; cdr3_nt: TGTGCCAGCAGCTTAGGCTGGAGGGGGAAAACTGAAAAACTGTTTTTT; cdr3_aa: CASSLGWRGKTEKLFF
v_call: TRBV12-3/TRBV12-4; j_call: TRBJ2-7; d_call: TRBD2; clone_size: few; cdr3_nt: TGTGCCAGCAGTTTAGCTAGCGGGATAGGTAACGAGCAGTACTTC; cdr3_aa: CASSLASGIGNEQYF
v_call: TRBV27; j_call: TRBJ2-3; d_call: .; clone_size: .; cdr3_nt: TGTGCCAGCAGTTTATCGAGGGTGGATACGCAGTATTTT; cdr3_aa: CASSLSRVDTQYF
v_call: TRBV7-9; j_call: TRBJ2-1; d_call: .; clone_size: .; cdr3_nt: TGTGCCAGCAGCACCTCCTACAATGAGCAGTTCTTC; cdr3_aa: CASSTSYNEQFF
v_call: TRBV7-2; j_call: TRBJ2-1; d_call: .; clone_size: many; cdr3_nt: TGTGCCAGCAGCCATACGTGGGGGAATGAGCAGTTCTTC; cdr3_aa: CASSHTWGNEQFF
v_call: TRBV27; j_call: TRBJ1-6; d_call: .; clone_size: .; cdr3_nt: TGTGCCAGCAGTCAGCTGGCCAAAAACATTCAGCACTTT; cdr3_aa: CASSQLAKNIQHF
v_call: TRBV7-9; j_call: TRBJ2-5; d_call: .; clone_size: .; cdr3_nt: TGTGCCAGCAGCCCAATAGGGGAGACCCAGTACTTC; cdr3_aa: CASSPIGETQYF
v_call: TRBV6-1; j_call: TRBJ2-5; d_call: TRBD2; clone_size: .; cdr3_nt: TGTGCCAGTGGGAAGCGGGAGAGGGAGACCCAGTACTTC; cdr3_aa: CASGKRERETQYF
v_call: TRBV7-8; j_call: TRBJ1-2; d_call: TRBD1; clone_size: few; cdr3_nt: TGTGCCAGCAGCTCAGAAGACGGGACAGGGGCTGGCTACACCTTC; cdr3_aa: CASSSEDGTGAGYTF